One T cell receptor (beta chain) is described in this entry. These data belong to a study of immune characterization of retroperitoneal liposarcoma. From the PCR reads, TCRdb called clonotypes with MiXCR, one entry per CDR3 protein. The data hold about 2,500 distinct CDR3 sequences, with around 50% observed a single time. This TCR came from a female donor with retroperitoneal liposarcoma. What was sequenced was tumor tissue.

In nucleotides, the CDR3 is TGTGCCAGCAGCACCGGGAGTGCGGGAGGCAATGAGCAGTTCTTC. Protein sequence: CASSTGSAGGNEQFF. This chain uses TRBV6-1 with TRBJ2-1, with 8 bases lining up with TRBD2. The V and J ends lost 6 bases and 6 bases, in that order; junction bases with no gene match: 10. Germline CDR1 MNHNS, CDR2 SASEGT. This CDR3 spans 15 amino acids.